Here is one T cell receptor beta chain with its context. Its target is not known. The sample belongs to a study of regulatory T cells in long-lasting Graves disease. The CDR3 spans 16 residues. The ends were cut back, 2 bases at V and 7 bases at J, with 18 bases in the middle. Germline V CDR1 and CDR2: MNHNS, SASEGT. Library construction for TCR beta used iRepertoire HTBI primers and Arm-PCR of CDR3 regions. TCRdb itself ran the multiplex PCR reads through MiXCR, one entry per CDR3 protein. The table includes about 660,000 distinct CDR3 sequences, 25% to 30% detected once. As to time point: persistent/refractory GD, antithyroid drugs over 5 years with positive TRAb. The TCR library was made from RNA extracted from PBMCs. Patient provenance is recorded as an endocrinology department in Xi'an, China. Points from the study as a whole: Analyses excluded thyroid tissue, covering peripheral blood alone.

The sample in question was peripheral blood mononuclear cells (PBMCs), obtained when the disease was refractory, from a patient treated with antithyroid drugs. The rearrangement uses TRBV6-1 and TRBJ1-5; no definite D call. This receptor was taken from a female donor with Graves disease. The CDR3 loop reads CASSETVGLSDQPQHF. CDR3 sequence (DNA): TGTGCCAGCAGTGAAACAGTTGGGCTGTCCGACCAGCCCCAGCATTTT.